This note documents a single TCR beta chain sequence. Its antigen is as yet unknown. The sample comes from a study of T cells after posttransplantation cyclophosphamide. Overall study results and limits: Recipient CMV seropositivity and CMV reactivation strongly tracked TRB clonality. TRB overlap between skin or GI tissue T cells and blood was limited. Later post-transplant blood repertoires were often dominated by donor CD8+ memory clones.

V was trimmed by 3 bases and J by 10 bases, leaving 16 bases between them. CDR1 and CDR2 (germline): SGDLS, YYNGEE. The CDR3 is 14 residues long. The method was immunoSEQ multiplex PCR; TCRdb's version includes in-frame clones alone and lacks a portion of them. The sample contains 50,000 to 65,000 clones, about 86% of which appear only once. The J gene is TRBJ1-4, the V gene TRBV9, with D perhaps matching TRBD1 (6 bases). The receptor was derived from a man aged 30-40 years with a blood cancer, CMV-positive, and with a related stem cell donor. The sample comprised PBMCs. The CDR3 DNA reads TGTGCCAGCAGCGCCAGGGGAGCACAGCGAAAACTGTTTTTT. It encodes CASSARGAQRKLFF.